This TCR beta chain originates from a study of cytomegalovirus exposure and HLA in healthy donors. Findings and caveats of the study: Accurate prediction of HLA-A and HLA-B alleles (for most subjects) was reportedly achieved from TCR beta sequences.

This CDR3 spans 15 amino acids. Germline V lookup: CDR1 SGDLS, CDR2 YYNGEE. V was trimmed by 0 bases and J by 6 bases, leaving 13 bases between them. As for this clone: The antigen remains unidentified.

The PCR ran on 60 Vbeta and 13 Jbeta primers. Repertoires were generated with immunoSEQ multiplex PCR, while TCRdb's copy carries only in-frame clones and drops some. The sample shows around 80,000 clones, around 79% of them seen only once. Sequenced material: PBMCs. The V call is TRBV9, the J call TRBJ2-1; weak D call: TRBD1 (5 bases). The TCR comes from a man in his forties or fifties in good health and CMV-seronegative. The CDR3 DNA reads as TGTGCCAGCAGCGTAGGGGCAGGGCCAAGCAATGAGCAGTTCTTC. Amino acids: CASSVGAGPSNEQFF.